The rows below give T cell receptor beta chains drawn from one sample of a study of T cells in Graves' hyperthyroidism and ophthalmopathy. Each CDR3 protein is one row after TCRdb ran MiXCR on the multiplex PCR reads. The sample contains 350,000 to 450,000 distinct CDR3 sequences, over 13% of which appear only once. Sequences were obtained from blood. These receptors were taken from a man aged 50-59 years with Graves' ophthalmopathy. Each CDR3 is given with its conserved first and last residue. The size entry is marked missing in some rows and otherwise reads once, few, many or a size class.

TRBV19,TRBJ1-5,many,CASNRQPQHF
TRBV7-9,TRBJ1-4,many,CASSHDRVQEKLFF
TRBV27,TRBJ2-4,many,CASRGLRREGKNIQYF
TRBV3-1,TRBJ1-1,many,CASSQADTEAFF
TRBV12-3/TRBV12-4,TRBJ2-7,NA,CASSFSGTSGRDGQYF
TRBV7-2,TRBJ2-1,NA,CASKSFGAGNEQFF
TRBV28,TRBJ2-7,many,CASCISLRLGTPEQYF
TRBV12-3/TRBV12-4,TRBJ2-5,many,CASRGTSGLQETQYF
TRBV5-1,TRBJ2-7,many,CASSLGLAGEEQYF
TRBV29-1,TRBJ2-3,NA,CSVGGRKEDTQYF
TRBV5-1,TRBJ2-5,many,CASSLDTVQETQYF
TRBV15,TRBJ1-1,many,CATSRVDRTEAFF
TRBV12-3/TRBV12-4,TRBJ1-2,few,CASSTRRGHYGYTF
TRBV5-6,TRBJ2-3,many,CASSSFSNSGGTDTQYF
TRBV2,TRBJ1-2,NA,CASSLQLTSNYGYTF
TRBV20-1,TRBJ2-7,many,CSARTGTGTYEQYF
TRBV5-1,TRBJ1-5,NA,CASSLDGQINQPQHF
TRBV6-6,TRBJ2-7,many,CASSYSKGAADYEQYF
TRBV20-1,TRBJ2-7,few,CSARDLASGSREQYF
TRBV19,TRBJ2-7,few,CASRGGVLSCGQYF